The rows below give T cell receptor beta chains drawn from one sample of a study of vaccination and CD4 T cells after COVID-19. Their target antigens are unknown. One entry per CDR3 protein results from TCRdb running MiXCR on the PCR reads. The data show more than 6,500 distinct CDR3 sequences, with 30% to 40% seen just once and 20% held by the top ten. Input material: CD4+ T cells from blood, cultured in vitro. Source of these receptors: a human donor in good health. The CDR3 runs from the conserved cysteine through the conserved F or W. The order of the fields is D gene, V gene, J gene, clone size, CDR3 DNA, CDR3 protein. The D gene is left open where the match is weak. Size tells how often a clone was seen (once, few, many) or the class of an expanded clone, and some rows leave it out.

d_call: -; v_call: TRBV5-1; j_call: TRBJ2-5; clone_size: -; cdr3_nt: TGCGCCAGCAGCTTCCCCCATGGCGAGACCCAGTACTTC; cdr3_aa: CASSFPHGETQYF
d_call: TRBD2; v_call: TRBV6-2/TRBV6-3; j_call: TRBJ2-1; clone_size: -; cdr3_nt: TGTGCCAGCAGTATCAGGACTAGCGGGGGGATCTACAATGAGCAGTTCTTC; cdr3_aa: CASSIRTSGGIYNEQFF
d_call: TRBD1; v_call: TRBV6-2/TRBV6-3; j_call: TRBJ1-1; clone_size: -; cdr3_nt: TGTGCCAGCAGTTACCCGCGGACAGGCATGAACACTGAAGCTTTCTTT; cdr3_aa: CASSYPRTGMNTEAFF
d_call: -; v_call: TRBV20-1; j_call: TRBJ2-3; clone_size: -; cdr3_nt: TGCAGTGCTAGAGATCGAATTCATATCGCGCAAGATACGCAGTATTTT; cdr3_aa: CSARDRIHIAQDTQYF
d_call: TRBD1; v_call: TRBV12-3/TRBV12-4; j_call: TRBJ1-2; clone_size: few; cdr3_nt: TGTGCCAGCAGGGGACAGGCGCCGTCAGGCTACACCTTC; cdr3_aa: CASRGQAPSGYTF
d_call: -; v_call: TRBV5-1; j_call: TRBJ1-6; clone_size: -; cdr3_nt: TGCGCCAGCAGCCTACTCAGCCCGGGAGATTCACCCCTCCACTTT; cdr3_aa: CASSLLSPGDSPLHF
d_call: -; v_call: TRBV20-1; j_call: TRBJ1-1; clone_size: few; cdr3_nt: TGCAGTGCTATCCGGGGGGGAACTGAAGCTTTCTTT; cdr3_aa: CSAIRGGTEAFF
d_call: -; v_call: TRBV19; j_call: TRBJ2-2; clone_size: -; cdr3_nt: TGTGCCAGTAGTATATGGTCTTTAACAGTCACCGGGGAGCTGTTTTTT; cdr3_aa: CASSIWSLTVTGELFF
d_call: TRBD2; v_call: TRBV5-4; j_call: TRBJ2-7; clone_size: few; cdr3_nt: TGTGCCAGCAGATTAGCGGGAGGGCCCTACGAGCAGTACTTC; cdr3_aa: CASRLAGGPYEQYF
d_call: -; v_call: TRBV20-1; j_call: TRBJ2-1; clone_size: -; cdr3_nt: TGCAGTGGGACGGACCGAAGCAATGAGCAGTTCTTC; cdr3_aa: CSGTDRSNEQFF
d_call: -; v_call: TRBV30; j_call: TRBJ2-5; clone_size: -; cdr3_nt: TGTGCCTGGAGTGACCCACCCCCAGGCTTAAAAGAGACCCAGTACTTC; cdr3_aa: CAWSDPPPGLKETQYF
d_call: TRBD1; v_call: TRBV19; j_call: TRBJ1-2; clone_size: -; cdr3_nt: TGTGCCAGTAGCTCCCTACCGGGACAGGCGGATGGCTACACCTTC; cdr3_aa: CASSSLPGQADGYTF
d_call: -; v_call: TRBV6-1; j_call: TRBJ2-7; clone_size: once; cdr3_nt: TGTGCCAGCAGTATTGCCGGGACCAGGAGCTACGAGCAGTACTTC; cdr3_aa: CASSIAGTRSYEQYF
d_call: -; v_call: TRBV6-5; j_call: TRBJ2-3; clone_size: -; cdr3_nt: TGTGCCAGCAGTTACCGGGGGACAGCATATAATCCGCTGTATTTT; cdr3_aa: CASSYRGTAYNPLYF
d_call: -; v_call: TRBV5-5; j_call: TRBJ1-1; clone_size: -; cdr3_nt: TGTGCCAGCAGCTTTGCGGGCAGGACTGAAGCTTTCTTT; cdr3_aa: CASSFAGRTEAFF
d_call: -; v_call: TRBV21-1; j_call: TRBJ2-1; clone_size: -; cdr3_nt: TGTGCCAGCAGCAAAGCCGTAAGCTCAGGGGACAATGAGCAGTTCTTC; cdr3_aa: CASSKAVSSGDNEQFF
d_call: TRBD2; v_call: TRBV10-1; j_call: TRBJ2-7; clone_size: few; cdr3_nt: TGCGCCAGCAGTGAACTAGCGGACTCCTACGAGCAGTACTTC; cdr3_aa: CASSELADSYEQYF
d_call: -; v_call: TRBV12-3/TRBV12-4; j_call: TRBJ1-5; clone_size: -; cdr3_nt: TGTGCCAGCAGTTCGAGGGGTATTGGAGCTCAGCCCCAGCATTTT; cdr3_aa: CASSSRGIGAQPQHF
d_call: -; v_call: TRBV2; j_call: TRBJ1-2; clone_size: -; cdr3_nt: TGTGCCAGCAGTGACAGTTTCTATGGCTACACCTTC; cdr3_aa: CASSDSFYGYTF
d_call: -; v_call: TRBV28; j_call: TRBJ1-1; clone_size: -; cdr3_nt: TGTGCCAGCTTAAAGACAGGTCTTTCGGGCACTGAAGCTTTCTTT; cdr3_aa: CASLKTGLSGTEAFF
d_call: -; v_call: TRBV28; j_call: TRBJ1-5; clone_size: few; cdr3_nt: TGTGCCAGCAGACCCCCAGGCCCCAATCAGCCCCAGCATTTT; cdr3_aa: CASRPPGPNQPQHF
d_call: -; v_call: TRBV7-9; j_call: TRBJ2-1; clone_size: -; cdr3_nt: TGTGCCAGCAGCTTAGATACTCATCGGAGTGAGCAGTTCTTC; cdr3_aa: CASSLDTHRSEQFF
d_call: -; v_call: TRBV7-2; j_call: TRBJ2-7; clone_size: -; cdr3_nt: TGTGCCAGCAGCTTATCTTGGGACGGAGAGAACTACGAGCAGTACTTC; cdr3_aa: CASSLSWDGENYEQYF
d_call: -; v_call: TRBV7-2; j_call: TRBJ2-5; clone_size: few; cdr3_nt: TGTGCCAGCAGCTTAGCCGCTGCGCAGCAAGAGACCCAGTACTTC; cdr3_aa: CASSLAAAQQETQYF
d_call: -; v_call: TRBV29-1; j_call: TRBJ2-5; clone_size: -; cdr3_nt: TGCAGCGGCGAACAAGAGACCCAGTACTTC; cdr3_aa: CSGEQETQYF
d_call: -; v_call: TRBV7-9; j_call: TRBJ2-6; clone_size: few; cdr3_nt: TGTGCCAGCAGCGCCAGAGACACCTCTGGGGCCAACGTCCTGACTTTC; cdr3_aa: CASSARDTSGANVLTF
d_call: TRBD1; v_call: TRBV28; j_call: TRBJ1-2; clone_size: once; cdr3_nt: TGTGCCAGCAGTTTAAGGGACAGGGCAGGAGGCTACACCTTC; cdr3_aa: CASSLRDRAGGYTF
d_call: -; v_call: TRBV4-1; j_call: TRBJ1-2; clone_size: few; cdr3_nt: TGCGCCAGCAGCCAAGTCGGACAGTATGTGGGCTACACCTTC; cdr3_aa: CASSQVGQYVGYTF
d_call: -; v_call: TRBV19; j_call: TRBJ1-2; clone_size: few; cdr3_nt: TGTGCCAGTAATCATCCGGGTGGTGTCTATGGCTACACCTTC; cdr3_aa: CASNHPGGVYGYTF
d_call: -; v_call: TRBV7-9; j_call: TRBJ2-2; clone_size: -; cdr3_nt: TGTGCCAGCAGTTTACTACGATTAAAAAACACCGGGGAGCTGTTTTTT; cdr3_aa: CASSLLRLKNTGELFF
d_call: -; v_call: TRBV7-8; j_call: TRBJ1-5; clone_size: -; cdr3_nt: TGTGCCAGCAGCGGGGAGGGGACGAAACAGCCCCAGCATTTT; cdr3_aa: CASSGEGTKQPQHF
d_call: TRBD1; v_call: TRBV12-3/TRBV12-4; j_call: TRBJ1-1; clone_size: few; cdr3_nt: TGTGCCAGCAGACCGACAGGGGGTGTATGGGACACTGAAGCTTTCTTT; cdr3_aa: CASRPTGGVWDTEAFF
d_call: TRBD1; v_call: TRBV19; j_call: TRBJ2-2; clone_size: few; cdr3_nt: TGTGCCAGTAGGCAAACAGGGGGTTATGACGGGGAGCTGTTTTTT; cdr3_aa: CASRQTGGYDGELFF
d_call: -; v_call: TRBV15; j_call: TRBJ2-3; clone_size: few; cdr3_nt: TGTGCCACCAGCAGAGATAGGTTCGGGTTGCGGTATTTT; cdr3_aa: CATSRDRFGLRYF
d_call: TRBD1; v_call: TRBV20-1; j_call: TRBJ2-4; clone_size: -; cdr3_nt: TGCAGTGCTACCAGGACAGGGGGCAAGGACATTCAGTACTTC; cdr3_aa: CSATRTGGKDIQYF
d_call: TRBD1; v_call: TRBV29-1; j_call: TRBJ2-7; clone_size: -; cdr3_nt: TGCAGCGCCCTAGGGTCGGGACAGGGGGCCTACGAGCAGTACTTC; cdr3_aa: CSALGSGQGAYEQYF
d_call: TRBD1; v_call: TRBV20-1; j_call: TRBJ1-5; clone_size: few; cdr3_nt: TGCAGTGCTAGAGTGGGGGGACAGGCTAGCAATCAGCCCCAGCATTTT; cdr3_aa: CSARVGGQASNQPQHF